This TCR beta chain was sequenced in a study of blood T cell repertoires in COVID-19. At the level of the study: Collection of acute and convalescent COVID-19 samples took place in the United States, Italy and Spain. The analysed material was cDNA or gDNA that came from T cells, B-cell-depleted T cells, or PBMCs.

This clone has a count of ten or more. This CDR3 contains 12 residues. Trimming removed 6 bases at V and 6 bases at J, with 12 bases between. Germline CDR1 and CDR2: SNHLY and FYNNEI. Per the original methods: Reference gene primer amplification yielded estimated nucleated cell counts. Data came from immunoSEQ multiplex PCR; TCRdb stores just in-frame clones and leaves some out. V and J calls and clone size follow that table, whereas D and trimming were derived from the DNA. The sample holds 100,000 to 150,000 clones; around four fifths are singletons and the top ten take 5.5% to 6.5%. The TCR comes from an elderly man with active or convalescent COVID-19. Sequenced input: peripheral blood. The chain carries TRBV2 and TRBJ2-7; D perhaps matches TRBD1 (6 bases). The CDR3 DNA reads as TGTGCCAGCAGCGACAGGATGGGCGAGCAGTACTTC. It specifies CASSDRMGEQYF.